The 20 T cell receptor beta chains listed next were all sequenced from one sample in a study of cytomegalovirus exposure and HLA in healthy donors (dated by TCRdb to 2016 to 2017). The method behind the library was the immunoSEQ multiplex PCR assay. For the multiplex PCR, a mixture combining 60 forward primers for TCR Vbeta segments and 13 reverse primers for TCR Jbeta segments was used. TCRdb took this table from immuneACCESS and kept in-frame rearrangements with V and J called. Such tables lack part of the clones; where checked against another copy, unresolved V genes explain under half of the gap, and the rest is unexplained. For this sample there are about 150,000 clones; roughly 82% appear just once. Of the sample, about 6.4% is held by the ten largest clones. Sample: PBMCs. The receptor set was obtained from a woman between 50 and 59 years old in good health and CMV-seropositive.

V gene TRBV7-8 combines with J gene TRBJ2-2, with 11 bases lining up with TRBD2. Germline CDR1 is SGHVS and CDR2 is FQNEAQ. The CDR3 totals 18 residues. Trimming took 1 base from V and 2 from J; bases not matched to a gene: 6. This CDR3 is CASSLESSGGPNTGELFF. The CDR3, as DNA: TGTGCCAGCAGCTTAGAGTCTAGCGGGGGGCCCAACACCGGGGAGCTGTTTTTT.

Only one count was recorded for this clone. This chain connects TRBV2 to TRBJ2-7; D gene ambiguous. The CDR3 length is 14 residues. CDR1 and CDR2 from the germline V gene are SNHLY and FYNNEI. The V end lost 2 bases, the J end lost 3 bases, and 11 bases lay between the germline ends. The CDR3, as DNA: TGTGCCAGCAGTGAATCCGGATGGAGCTACGAGCAGTACTTC. Encoded protein: CASSESGWSYEQYF. Full variable domain (remainder filled in from reference TRBV2 and TRBJ2-7): EPEVTQTPSHQVTQMGQEVILRCVPISNHLYFYWYRQILGQKVEFLVSFYNNEISEKSEIFDDQFSVERPDGSNFTLKIRSTKLEDSAMYFCASSESGWSYEQYFGPGTRLTVT.

This clone was observed once. V usage is TRBV7-8 and J usage is TRBJ2-2; D remains ambiguous. The CDR3 has 15 amino acids. Trimming shortened V by 0 bases and J by 6 bases, and 11 bases separated the two germline ends. Germline loops: CDR1 SGHVS, CDR2 FQNEAQ. The CDR3 DNA sequence: TGTGCCAGCAGCTTAGCGCTAACGGTCTCCGGGGAGCTGTTTTTT. Residues: CASSLALTVSGELFF.

V gene TRBV21-1 combines with J gene TRBJ1-5; the tabulated D call, TRBD1, remains unverified against the DNA. TRBV21-1 is an annotated pseudogene. The CDR3 has 13 amino acids. The CDR3 bases are TGTGCCAGCAGGCAGTATAGCAATCAGCCCCAGCATTTT. Translated: CASRQYSNQPQHF.

The rearrangement uses TRBV7-9 and TRBJ2-7, with TRBD1 identical over 8 bases. The CDR3 is 15 residues long. The ends lost 1 base at V and 6 bases at J; junction bases unmatched: 8. Germline V lookup: CDR1 SEHNR, CDR2 FQNEAQ (reference sequence). The CDR3 spells CASSLDGTGGTEQYF. CDR3 bases: TGTGCCAGCAGCTTAGATGGGACAGGAGGTACCGAGCAGTACTTC.

V and J are TRBV5-4 and TRBJ2-2; the D is unclear. CDR3 length: 15 amino acids. Trimming took 0 bases from V and 0 from J, leaving 6 bases between them. Germline V gene sequence: CDR1 SGHNT, CDR2 YYREEE (reference sequence). Written as DNA, the CDR3 is TGTGCCAGCAGCTTGGCAGGATCGAACACCGGGGAGCTGTTTTTT. It codes for CASSLAGSNTGELFF.

V and J are TRBV5-1 and TRBJ2-7; 7 nucleotides agree with TRBD2. The trim removed 0 bases at V and 4 bases at J, leaving 7 bases unmatched. From germline, CDR1 is SGHRS and CDR2 YFSETQ. This CDR3 region has 15 residues. CDR3 sequence: CASSLGGGVLYEQYF. The CDR3 bases are TGCGCCAGCAGCTTGGGGGGGGGTGTTCTTTACGAGCAGTACTTC. Combining the CDR3 with reference TRBV5-1 and TRBJ2-7 gives the whole variable domain KAGVTQTPRYLIKTRGQQVTLSCSPISGHRSVSWYQQTPGQGLQFLFEYFSETQRNKGNFPGRFSGRQFSNSRSEMNVSTLELGDSALYLCASSLGGGVLYEQYFGPGTRLTVT.

The chain carries TRBV6-6 and TRBJ2-5; 7 bases match TRBD2. The germline V gene has CDR1 MNHNY and CDR2 SVGAGI (reference sequence). The junction had 8 bases not matched to a gene; V was cut back by 2 bases and J by 5 bases. CDR3 length: 15 residues. Written as DNA, the CDR3 is TGTGCCAGCAGTTACGGTCACGGGGGGTTGGAGACCCAGTACTTC. The encoded protein is CASSYGHGGLETQYF.

V gene TRBV7-9 combines with J gene TRBJ2-7, with TRBD2 matching 7 bases. The CDR3 has 14 residues. CDR1 SEHNR and CDR2 FQNEAQ come from the germline V gene (reference sequence). V dropped 5 bases and J dropped 0; count of bases not matched to a gene: 4. The CDR3 spells CASSPPGGSYEQYF. CDR3 coding DNA: TGTGCCAGCAGCCCCCCGGGGGGCTCCTACGAGCAGTACTTC.

In DNA, the CDR3 is TGCGCCAGCAGCCAAGAAGAGGGTGGCGACTATGGCTACACCTTC. This sequence encodes CASSQEEGGDYGYTF. The chain uses TRBV4-3 and TRBJ1-2; no definite D call. This CDR3 spans 15 amino acids. The germline V gene encodes CDR1 LGHNA and CDR2 YSLEER. Trimming stripped 0 bases from V and 3 bases from J, with 11 bases between.

V and J are TRBV29-1 and TRBJ1-2; D gene ambiguous. The ends were cut back, 3 bases at V and 8 bases at J, with 19 bases in the middle. The CDR3 totals 14 residues. Germline values: CDR1 SQVTM, CDR2 ANQGSEA. In nucleotides, the CDR3 is TGCAGCGTTGATACTATAAGGGCAGGCGGGGGCTACACCTTC. Translation gives CSVDTIRAGGGYTF.

The chain recombines TRBV2 with TRBJ1-4, with D possibly matching TRBD1 (6 bases). The CDR3 is made up of 12 amino acids. V dropped 5 bases and J dropped 8 bases, with 9 bases sitting between them. From germline, CDR1 is SNHLY and CDR2 FYNNEI. DNA for the CDR3: TGTGCCAGCAGTTTCAGGGGAGAAAAACTGTTTTTT. Translating it yields CASSFRGEKLFF.

The chain recombines TRBV5-6 with TRBJ2-2; D is uncertain. The CDR3 runs to 15 residues. Per the germline V gene, CDR1 is SGHDT and CDR2 is YYEEEE. V was cut by 0 bases and J by 1 base, with 7 bases left in between. Here the CDR3 DNA reads TGTGCCAGCAGCTTGGATGGCGGGAACACCGGGGAGCTGTTTTTT. It yields the protein CASSLDGGNTGELFF.

This clone was seen a few times. The J gene is TRBJ1-1, the V gene TRBV6-5; perhaps TRBD1 as D (5 bases). Trimming left V 0 bases short and J 5 bases short, with 16 bases between. In germline, CDR1 is MNHEY, CDR2 SVGAGI. The CDR3 loop spans 16 amino acids. The CDR3 DNA is TGTGCCAGCAGTTACTCGGGGGGGATGAGCAGAACTGAAGCTTTCTTT. Translating gives CASSYSGGMSRTEAFF.

The chain joins TRBV5-4 to TRBJ2-5; 8 bases map to TRBD2. The J call may be faulty, since TRBJ2-7 better matches the DNA end. Per the germline V gene, CDR1 is SGHNT and CDR2 is YYREEE (reference sequence). The CDR3 is made up of 13 amino acids. The CDR3 here is CATGGASFHEQYF. CDR3 sequence (DNA): TGTGCCACGGGGGGGGCCTCGTTCCACGAGCAGTACTTC.

The rearrangement uses TRBV27 and TRBJ1-1, with a weak D call TRBD1 (5 bases). V lost 5 bases, J lost 0 bases, and 10 bases lay in between. This CDR3 region has 14 residues. CDR1 is MNHEY, CDR2 SMNVEV, per germline (reference sequence). CDR3 bases: TGTGCCAGCAGTCAACGACAGATGAACACTGAAGCTTTCTTT. Translation: CASSQRQMNTEAFF.

This clone was observed a few times. The chain recombines TRBV6-6 with TRBJ2-7, with D hard to call. Germline V gene sequence: CDR1 MNHNY, CDR2 SVGAGI (reference sequence). The germline V and J ends were trimmed by 3 bases and 3 bases, with 3 bases remaining between them. The CDR3 totals 11 residues. CDR3 in amino acids: CASSYNYEQYF. DNA for the CDR3: TGTGCCAGCAGTTATAACTACGAGCAGTACTTC.

The rearrangement uses TRBV13 and TRBJ2-2; the match to TRBD2 covers 7 bases. The germline gives CDR1 PRHDT, CDR2 FYEKMQ (reference sequence). The CDR3 sequence is 12 residues long. Germline trimming cut 7 bases from V and 5 bases from J; bases unmatched to any gene: 1. The CDR3 DNA sequence: TGTGCCAGCACGCGGGAGACCGGGGAGCTGTTTTTT. Amino acid sequence: CASTRETGELFF.

This clone was detected a few times. The genes are TRBV2 and TRBJ2-6; tentatively, D is TRBD1 (7 bases). Germline loops: CDR1 SNHLY, CDR2 FYNNEI. V was trimmed by 7 bases and J by 1 base, leaving 20 bases between them. There are 18 residues in the CDR3. CDR3 DNA: TGTGCCAGCACGCCTTTTGGAGGGGGCACTTCTGGGGCCAACGTCCTGACTTTC. Protein sequence: CASTPFGGGTSGANVLTF.

This clone was observed a few times. This rearrangement joins TRBV5-1 to TRBJ2-1, with 7 bases lining up with TRBD1. This CDR3 region has 15 residues. In germline, CDR1 is SGHRS, CDR2 YFSETQ. V shed 1 base, J shed 1 base, and the junction held 2 bases outside the gene matches. In DNA, the CDR3 is TGCGCCAGCAGCTTGTTACAGGGGTCCTACAATGAGCAGTTCTTC. Translation gives CASSLLQGSYNEQFF.